Presented here are 27 T cell receptor beta chains from one specimen sequenced in a study of brain T cells in children with intractable seizures. Using immunoSEQ multiplex PCR, the repertoire was profiled, and TCRdb retains in-frame clones only, with some absent. The sample holds about 340,000 clones; about 93% are singletons and the top ten take 5.5% to 6%. Time point given: blood from clinic visit 5 months post-surgery; TSC patient then seizure free. The sample here was peripheral blood, taken 5 to 6 months after surgery. The receptors originated from a boy in the first two years of life with tuberous sclerosis and intractable seizures.

J is TRBJ2-5 and V is TRBV24-1, with no clear D. The CDR3 is 13 amino acids. Germline V gene sequence: CDR1 KGHDR, CDR2 SFDVKD. Trimming removed 7 bases at V and 9 bases at J, with 17 bases between. In nucleotides, the CDR3 is TGTGCCACCAGCCTAATAGTGTTCATGGCCCAGTACTTC. This encodes CATSLIVFMAQYF.

In nucleotides, the CDR3 is TGTGCCACCAGCACCAGACTAGCGGGGAATGAGCAGTACTTC. This codes for CATSTRLAGNEQYF. V usage is TRBV15 and J usage is TRBJ2-7, with TRBD2 identical over 11 bases. The germline V gene encodes CDR1 LNHNV and CDR2 YYDKDF (reference sequence). V lost 4 bases to trimming and J lost 7 bases; unmatched junction nucleotides: 6. CDR3 length: 14 amino acids.

The chain carries TRBV28 and TRBJ2-7; tentative D call: TRBD2 (6 bases). The germline V gene has CDR1 MDHEN and CDR2 SYDVKM. CDR3 length: 16 residues. V was trimmed by 2 bases and J by 2 bases, leaving 16 bases between them. CDR3 coding DNA: TGTGCCAGCAGTTTAGACAACTCGGGCGGGACCTACGAGCAGTACTTC. This codes for CASSLDNSGGTYEQYF.

J is TRBJ2-1 and V is TRBV7-6; D is uncertain. Germline V gene data show CDR1 as SGHVS and CDR2 as FNYEAQ. V was shortened by 3 bases and J by 8 bases, with 11 bases between the two germline ends. The CDR3 length is 13 residues. Written as DNA, the CDR3 is TGTGCCAGCAGCTTTGTAGCCTGGGATGAGCAGTTCTTC. It yields the protein CASSFVAWDEQFF.

Of note for this clone: Other DNA sequences of this sample code for an identical CDR3. The chain employs TRBV9 and TRBJ2-7; TRBD2 aligns across 12 bases. This CDR3 contains 14 residues. The V gene end was trimmed by 0 bases and the J gene end by 7 bases; junction bases not matched to a gene: 2. Looked up from germline, CDR1 is SGDLS and CDR2 is YYNGEE. Written as DNA, the CDR3 is TGTGCCAGCAGCGTAGGACTAGCGGGAGTGGAGCAGTACTTC. Amino acid sequence: CASSVGLAGVEQYF.

The V call is TRBV5-8, the J call TRBJ1-1; unclear D gene. Trimming removed 2 bases from V and 2 bases from J, with 10 bases in between. The germline V gene encodes CDR1 SGHTS and CDR2 YDEGEE. The CDR3 runs to 14 residues. The CDR3 sequence: CASSFASPNTEAFF. CDR3 DNA: TGTGCCAGCAGCTTTGCCAGCCCCAACACTGAAGCTTTCTTT.

Note on this clone: A single base separates this from a much larger clone, so it may be a read error. This chain joins TRBV27 and TRBJ2-7; D gene ambiguous. Deletions cut 4 bases from V and 2 bases from J, with 3 bases between. The CDR3 extends over 11 amino acids. CDR1 MNHEY and CDR2 SMNVEV come from the germline V gene (reference sequence). Here the CDR3 DNA reads TGTGCCAGCAGTTCCCCCTACGAGCAGTACTTC. It encodes CASSSPYEQYF.

V and J are TRBV6-5 and TRBJ1-2, with 7 bases aligning to TRBD1. There are 14 residues in the CDR3. Germline V gene lookup returns CDR1 MNHEY and CDR2 SVGAGI. The V segment lost 0 bases and the J segment 6 bases; nucleotides outside the gene matches: 4. The CDR3 DNA is TGTGCCAGCAGTTACTCCAGGGGGTCGAATGGCTACACCTTC. Protein: CASSYSRGSNGYTF.

V is TRBV24-1 and J is TRBJ2-3, with TRBD2 matching over 7 bases. The junction had 4 bases not matched to a gene; V was cut back by 3 bases and J by 2 bases. Germline lookup yields CDR1 KGHDR and CDR2 SFDVKD. This CDR3 region has 15 residues. CDR3 nucleotide sequence: TGTGCCACCAGTGATGCTGAGCGGGACACAGATACGCAGTATTTT. Protein product: CATSDAERDTDTQYF.

The rearrangement joins TRBV29-1 to TRBJ2-3; D is perhaps TRBD1 or TRBD2 (5 bases each). The CDR3 is 15 residues long. V gave up 6 bases and J gave up 0 bases, with 16 bases separating them. The germline CDR1 and CDR2 sequences are SQVTM and ANQGSEA. The CDR3 is CSVSGTRDSTDTQYF. The CDR3 coding sequence is TGCAGCGTCTCCGGGACGCGTGACAGCACAGATACGCAGTATTTT.

The rearrangement links TRBV10-1 to TRBJ2-5; D unclear. CDR1 and CDR2 from the germline V gene are WNHNN and SYGVQD (reference sequence). V was shortened by 11 bases and J by 3 bases, with 16 bases between the two germline ends. The CDR3 has 13 amino acids. CDR3 protein: CAPRQECKETQYF. Here the CDR3 DNA reads TGCGCCCCACGGCAGGAATGCAAAGAGACCCAGTACTTC.

CDR3 residues: CSVYVGSGQGSGNTIYF. In nucleotides, the CDR3 is TGCAGCGTTTATGTCGGGTCGGGACAGGGCTCTGGAAACACCATATATTTT. The chain combines TRBV29-1 with TRBJ1-3, with 9 bases aligning to TRBD1. Germline values: CDR1 SQVTM, CDR2 ANQGSEA. The length of the CDR3 is 17 residues. J lost 0 bases, V lost 5 bases, and 11 bases had no gene match.

The chain couples TRBV6-5 to TRBJ2-5; D uncertain. This CDR3 is built from 13 residues. Germline V gene lookup returns CDR1 MNHEY and CDR2 SVGAGI. The V end lost 5 bases, the J end lost 5 bases, and 12 bases lay between the germline ends. The CDR3, as DNA: TGTGCCAGCAGTCTGTTATTCGGGGAGACCCAGTACTTC. Residues: CASSLLFGETQYF.

CDR3 protein: CASSLGGGGLSYEQYF. In nucleotides, the CDR3 is TGTGCCAGCAGCTTGGGGGGCGGGGGCCTCTCCTACGAGCAGTACTTC. The V call is TRBV7-2, the J call TRBJ2-7, with D perhaps TRBD2 (7 bases). Germline CDR1 and CDR2: SGHTA and FQGNSA. CDR3 length: 16 amino acids. The ends were cut back, 3 bases at V and 0 bases at J, with 15 bases in the middle.

The J gene is TRBJ2-5, the V gene TRBV6-2 or TRBV6-3, with 7 bases fitting TRBD2. V was pared by 3 bases and J by 7 bases, with 5 bases of the junction left unmatched. This CDR3 has 13 amino acids. Looked up from germline, CDR1 is MNHEY and CDR2 is SVGEGT. The CDR3 nucleotides are TGTGCCAGCAGTTATTCTAGCGGATGGACCCAGTACTTC. Protein sequence: CASSYSSGWTQYF.

This clone appeared a single time. V is TRBV7-9 and J is TRBJ2-5, with D perhaps matching TRBD2 (5 bases). Germline V gene sequence: CDR1 SEHNR, CDR2 FQNEAQ (reference sequence). The germline V and J ends were trimmed by 0 bases and 2 bases, with 10 bases remaining between them. This CDR3 has 15 residues. CDR3 nucleotides: TGTGCCAGCAGCTTAGCTAGCGCAGGTCAAGAGACCCAGTACTTC. This gives the protein CASSLASAGQETQYF.

This rearrangement joins TRBV7-9 to TRBJ1-1, with D maybe TRBD1 (5 bases). Germline CDR1 reads SEHNR; CDR2 reads FQNEAQ (reference sequence). This CDR3 comprises 14 residues. V was clipped by 4 bases and J by 1 base, with 10 bases between them. The chain's CDR3 is CASSSLGENTEAFF. The CDR3 DNA follows: TGTGCCAGCAGCTCCTTGGGGGAGAACACTGAAGCTTTCTTT.

The genes are TRBV2 and TRBJ1-4; possible D gene TRBD1, 5 bases. From germline, CDR1 is SNHLY and CDR2 FYNNEI. The length of the CDR3 is 11 residues. V dropped 5 bases and J dropped 11 bases, with 9 bases sitting between them. CDR3 residues: CASSPPGKLFF. The CDR3 coding sequence is TGTGCCAGCAGTCCGCCAGGGAAACTGTTTTTT.

In its sample, this clone was seen a few times. The rearrangement uses TRBV10-1 and TRBJ2-7; 10 nucleotides align to TRBD2. The V gene's germline CDR1 is WNHNN and CDR2 SYGVQD (reference sequence). The V segment lost 3 bases and the J segment 3 bases; nucleotides outside the gene matches: 5. The CDR3 contains 15 residues. The CDR3 nucleotides read TGCGCCAGCAGTGAATCGGTAGCGGGAGGCTACGAGCAGTACTTC. Protein sequence: CASSESVAGGYEQYF.

V gene TRBV29-1 combines with J gene TRBJ2-3; 7 bases are a match to TRBD1. CDR1 is SQVTM, CDR2 ANQGSEA, per germline. The CDR3 consists of 13 residues. The V gene end was trimmed by 7 bases and the J gene end by 0 bases; junction bases not matched to a gene: 4. CDR3 coding DNA: TGCAGCGCCGCGACAGGGAGCACAGATACGCAGTATTTT. Translating gives CSAATGSTDTQYF.

V usage is TRBV23-1 and J usage is TRBJ1-3; possible D gene TRBD1, 6 bases. TRBV23-1 is given ORF status, its function remaining uncertain. The CDR3 spans 15 residues. Trimming stripped 0 bases from V and 4 bases from J, with 10 bases between. CDR3 nucleotides: TGCGCCAGCAGTCAATCGAGGGGGTTCGGAAACACCATATATTTT. It yields the protein CASSQSRGFGNTIYF.

The rearrangement joins TRBV12-3 or TRBV12-4 to TRBJ2-7; D gene unclear. The CDR3 spans 12 residues. The germline V and J ends were trimmed by 6 bases and 6 bases, with 12 bases remaining between them. The CDR3 is CASRWDIGEQYF. The DNA of the CDR3 is TGTGCCAGCAGGTGGGATATCGGCGAGCAGTACTTC.

The chain employs TRBV19 and TRBJ1-2; D is unresolved. Trimming pared 8 bases from V and 5 bases from J, leaving 24 bases between. The CDR3 has 16 amino acids. CDR1 is LNHDA and CDR2 is SQIVND in the germline V gene (reference sequence). The CDR3 DNA sequence: TGTGCCAGTTCTACCGGGTCCGGGCTCCTCCTTTATGGCTACACCTTC. Amino acid sequence: CASSTGSGLLLYGYTF.

This clone appeared once. The rearrangement links TRBV14 to TRBJ1-5; D not resolved. V lost 0 bases and J lost 4, with 16 bases in between. Germline V gene lookup returns CDR1 SGHDN and CDR2 FVKESK. There are 17 residues in the CDR3. This chain's CDR3 is CASSQDWVRHTNQPQHF. CDR3 nucleotide sequence: TGTGCCAGCAGCCAAGATTGGGTCAGACACACTAATCAGCCCCAGCATTTT.

This chain joins TRBV29-1 and TRBJ2-1; a weak D match, TRBD1 (6 bases). V shed 5 bases and J shed 4 bases, with 18 bases lying between them. The CDR3 loop spans 15 amino acids. CDR1 and CDR2 from the germline V gene are SQVTM and ANQGSEA. The CDR3 DNA follows: TGCAGCGTTTCTCGGGCAGGGGCTTATTACAATGAGCAGTTCTTC. Protein sequence: CSVSRAGAYYNEQFF.

This clone was recorded a few times. The CDR3 here is CASSELAGGPGELFF. DNA of the CDR3: TGTGCCAGCAGTGAACTAGCGGGAGGGCCCGGGGAGCTGTTTTTT. This chain joins TRBV2 and TRBJ2-2; 12 bases map to TRBD2. With V trimmed by 2 bases and J by 6 bases, 1 base remained unmatched. CDR3 length: 15 amino acids. The germline CDR1 and CDR2 sequences are SNHLY and FYNNEI.

The chain uses TRBV28 and TRBJ2-1, with 13 bases matching TRBD2. The germline V gene has CDR1 MDHEN and CDR2 SYDVKM. The V and J ends lost 3 bases and 0 bases, in that order; junction bases with no gene match: 5. This CDR3 has 18 amino acids. The CDR3 DNA follows: TGTGCCAGCAGTTTGGGACTAGCGGGAAGGAGCTCCTACAATGAGCAGTTCTTC. Translated, it gives CASSLGLAGRSSYNEQFF.